These 18 T cell receptor beta chains were all obtained from the same sample, sequenced in a study of blood T cells in healthy people across ages. A second about 6 to 11 cycle PCR used barcoded and J-beta primers. TCRdb re-analysed the 5' RACE reads in MiXCR, keeping a single row per CDR3 protein. The table includes about 1.8 million distinct CDR3 sequences, roughly 50% detected once. Sample: blood. These receptor sequences come from a woman between 35 and 50 years old in good health.

The chain carries TRBV12-3 or TRBV12-4 and TRBJ2-5; D is ambiguous. The CDR3 contains 16 residues. Trimming stripped 7 bases from V and 2 bases from J, with 20 bases between. The chain's CDR3 is CASTSTILIPQETQYF. The CDR3 DNA is TGTGCCAGCACCTCCACCATTTTAATTCCACAAGAGACCCAGTACTTC.

The sample holds one count of this clonotype. V and J are TRBV7-9 and TRBJ2-5; no clear D. Deletions cut 5 bases from V and 1 base from J, with 11 bases between. The CDR3 is 14 amino acids. CDR1 is SEHNR, CDR2 FQNEAQ, per germline (reference sequence). The CDR3 sequence: CASSNLRVQETQYF. CDR3 nucleotides: TGTGCCAGCAGCAATCTAAGAGTCCAAGAGACCCAGTACTTC. The full variable domain, with the rest looked up from reference TRBV7-9 and TRBJ2-5, is DTGVSQNPRHKITKRGQNVTFRCDPISEHNRLYWYRQTLGQGPEFLTYFQNEAQLEKSRLLSDRFSAERPKGSFSTLEIQRTEQGDSAMYLCASSNLRVQETQYFGPGTRLLVL.

The table lists this clonotype with many counts. The DNA for the CDR3 is TGTGCCAGCAGTTATAGTAGGCATGAGCAGTTCTTC. It codes for CASSYSRHEQFF. The rearrangement links TRBV6-2 or TRBV6-3 to TRBJ2-1; no definite D call. The germline CDR1 and CDR2 sequences are MNHEY and SVGEGT. The CDR3 is 12 amino acids. V lost 3 bases to trimming and J lost 8 bases, with 8 bases between them.

This clonotype was recorded once. The rearrangement uses TRBV20-1 and TRBJ2-1; 11 positions agree with TRBD2. CDR3 length: 18 amino acids. Losses at the gene ends were 0 bases for V and 8 bases for J; bases not matched to a gene: 15. Germline CDR1 is DFQATT and CDR2 is SNEGSKA (reference sequence). CDR3 amino acids: CSARDPHSGGDAWDEQFF. CDR3 in DNA: TGCAGTGCTAGAGACCCACATAGCGGGGGGGACGCGTGGGATGAGCAGTTCTTC.

The table lists this clonotype with a few counts. In DNA form, the CDR3 reads TGCGCCAGCAGCCATCGTCTAAGTAGCCAAGAGACCCAGTACTTC. It translates to CASSHRLSSQETQYF. The chain employs TRBV5-1 and TRBJ2-5; D is ambiguous. CDR1 and CDR2 from the germline V gene are SGHRS and YFSETQ. V was shortened by 4 bases and J by 1 base, with 14 bases between the two germline ends. This CDR3 contains 15 residues.

This clonotype occurred a few times. The genes are TRBV20-1 and TRBJ1-5, with no clear D. The CDR3 extends over 14 amino acids. Germline CDR1 and CDR2: DFQATT and SNEGSKA (reference sequence). V dropped 1 base and J dropped 9 bases, with 16 bases sitting between them. This CDR3 reads CSARASGSSGPQHF. DNA for the CDR3: TGCAGTGCTAGAGCCAGTGGGTCCTCCGGGCCCCAGCATTTT.

This clonotype was detected a few times. The chain uses TRBV13 and TRBJ2-1; D possibly corresponds to TRBD2 (5 bases). V shed 8 bases and J shed 9 bases, with 17 bases lying between them. Per germline, CDR1 PRHDT and CDR2 FYEKMQ (reference sequence). The CDR3 is made up of 13 amino acids. The CDR3 DNA reads TGTGCCAGCCGACACCGGTCGGGGAGTGAGCAGTTCTTC. Translation: CASRHRSGSEQFF. Using reference TRBV13 and TRBJ2-1 for the parts outside the CDR3, the full variable domain is AAGVIQSPRHLIKEKRETATLKCYPIPRHDTVYWYQQGPGQDPQFLISFYEKMQSDKGSIPDRFSAQQFSDYHSELNMSSLELGDSALYFCASRHRSGSEQFFGPGTRLTVL.

This sequence joins TRBV20-1 and TRBJ1-6, with 7 bases fitting TRBD1. CDR3 length: 15 amino acids. V dropped 0 bases and J dropped 7; count of bases not matched to a gene: 6. Germline-derived CDR1 and CDR2 are DFQATT and SNEGSKA (reference sequence). This CDR3 is CSARETGTANSPLHF. As DNA, the CDR3 is TGCAGTGCTAGAGAGACCGGGACAGCGAATTCACCCCTCCACTTT.

This chain links TRBV10-3 with TRBJ2-7; 13 bases are shared with TRBD2. The V gene's germline CDR1 is ENHRY and CDR2 SYGVKD. CDR3 length: 17 amino acids. Trimming cost V 3 bases and J 7 bases; bases outside gene matches: 12. This CDR3 is CAISDNMGLAGNNEQYF. CDR3 in DNA: TGTGCCATCAGTGATAATATGGGACTAGCGGGGAACAATGAGCAGTACTTC.

The chain couples TRBV6-5 to TRBJ2-7; perhaps TRBD1 as D (6 bases). Trimming took 7 bases from V and 2 from J, leaving 18 bases between them. The germline CDR1 and CDR2 sequences are MNHEY and SVGAGI. The CDR3 is 15 amino acids. CDR3 residues: CASTPSLGAAYEQYF. As DNA, the CDR3 is TGTGCCAGCACCCCCTCCCTGGGGGCAGCCTACGAGCAGTACTTC.

This clonotype was seen only once. The V gene is TRBV20-1, the J gene TRBJ2-3, with 12 bases matching TRBD2. CDR1 and CDR2 (germline): DFQATT, SNEGSKA (reference sequence). V dropped 1 base and J dropped 4; count of bases not matched to a gene: 6. This CDR3 region has 16 residues. The CDR3 nucleotides are TGCAGTGCTAGAGCTCTAGCGGGGGGGCGCGCAGATACGCAGTATTTT. Its translation: CSARALAGGRADTQYF.

Many counts were recorded for this clonotype. The rearrangement uses TRBV4-2 and TRBJ2-3, with D possibly TRBD1 on 5 matching bases. V lost 0 bases, J lost 5 bases, and 12 bases lay in between. Germline V lookup: CDR1 LGHNA, CDR2 YNFKEQ. The CDR3 covers 15 residues. The chain's CDR3 is CASSQDRQGRDTQYF. The CDR3 bases are TGTGCCAGCAGCCAAGATCGTCAGGGCAGAGATACGCAGTATTTT.

The J gene is TRBJ2-5, the V gene TRBV4-1; D might be TRBD1 (6 bases). The CDR3 is made up of 16 amino acids. V gave up 3 bases and J gave up 4 bases, with 18 bases separating them. The germline V gene encodes CDR1 MGHRA and CDR2 YSYEKL. CDR3 nucleotides: TGCGCCAGCAGCCAGAATGAGGGGGTGTTGGGAGAGACCCAGTACTTC. Amino acid sequence: CASSQNEGVLGETQYF.

The J gene is TRBJ2-7, the V gene TRBV20-1; 9 nucleotides line up with TRBD1. The CDR3 sequence is 15 residues long. Germline assignment: CDR1 DFQATT and CDR2 SNEGSKA (reference sequence). V gave up 0 bases and J gave up 2 bases; unmatched junction bases: 5. CDR3: CSARDVGQGTYEQYF. The CDR3 region has the DNA TGCAGTGCTAGAGATGTGGGACAGGGTACCTACGAGCAGTACTTC.

CDR3 protein: CASSHPPGQENQPQHF. The CDR3 DNA follows: TGCGCCAGCAGCCATCCACCGGGACAGGAAAATCAGCCCCAGCATTTT. V is TRBV4-1 and J is TRBJ1-5, with TRBD1 matching over 8 bases. Looked up from germline, CDR1 is MGHRA and CDR2 is YSYEKL. The ends lost 3 bases at V and 4 bases at J; junction bases unmatched: 8. The CDR3 totals 16 residues.

This clonotype was seen more than once but under ten times. This rearrangement joins TRBV7-2 to TRBJ2-7; 8 nucleotides agree with TRBD2. Germline CDR1 reads SGHTA; CDR2 reads FQGNSA. The ends lost 4 bases at V and 2 bases at J; junction bases unmatched: 4. The CDR3 is 14 amino acids. CDR3 sequence (DNA): TGTGCCAGCAGCTCCGGGACTAGTACCTACGAGCAGTACTTC. Protein: CASSSGTSTYEQYF.

The J gene is TRBJ2-3, the V gene TRBV11-3; 7 nucleotides match TRBD2. With V trimmed by 4 bases and J by 0 bases, 7 bases remained unmatched. Germline values: CDR1 SGHNT, CDR2 YENEEA. The CDR3 loop spans 16 amino acids. CDR3 protein: CASSSGGTQSTDTQYF. The DNA for the CDR3 is TGTGCCAGCAGCTCGGGGGGAACCCAGAGCACAGATACGCAGTATTTT.

The J gene is TRBJ2-7, the V gene TRBV6-5; no reliable D call. This CDR3 is 12 amino acids long. Between the trimmed V and J ends, which lost 5 bases and 3 bases, there was a span of 8 bases. Looked up from germline, CDR1 is MNHEY and CDR2 is SVGAGI. The CDR3 DNA reads TGTGCCAGCAGTACCGACATCTACGAGCAGTACTTC. It specifies CASSTDIYEQYF.